These T cell receptor beta chains were read from a single sample in a study of PD-1 blockade in mismatch repair-deficient tumors. Sequencing used immunoSEQ multiplex PCR; TCRdb keeps in-frame clones, though not all of them. The data contain under 150,000 clones, about 85% of them singletons. The material sequenced was peripheral blood, taken 44 weeks after starting pembrolizumab. The source of these receptors is an adult with mismatch repair-deficient cancer. Each CDR3 is given with its conserved first and last residue. The D gene is left open where the match is weak. Expanded clones get a size class; other rows say once, few or many, or leave the size out.

CDR3nt: TGTGCCAGCAGCGGCTTGGCCAGGGTCTCCTACAATGAGCAGTTCTTC
CDR3aa: CASSGLARVSYNEQFF
j_gene: TRBJ2-1
d_gene: NA
v_gene: TRBV9
abundance: NA

CDR3nt: TGTGCCAGCAGTTACAGTTCTAGCGGGAGCGACGAGCAGTACTTC
CDR3aa: CASSYSSSGSDEQYF
j_gene: TRBJ2-7
d_gene: TRBD2
v_gene: TRBV6-5
abundance: NA

CDR3nt: TGTGCCAGCAGCTCCGGGGGGGCCACAGATACGCAGTATTTT
CDR3aa: CASSSGGATDTQYF
j_gene: TRBJ2-3
d_gene: TRBD2
v_gene: TRBV7-9
abundance: NA

CDR3nt: TGTGCCAGCGGCCAAACCCGGGCAAGCACAGATACGCAGTATTTT
CDR3aa: CASGQTRASTDTQYF
j_gene: TRBJ2-3
d_gene: NA
v_gene: TRBV11-3
abundance: NA

CDR3nt: TGTGCCAGCAGTTTAGCAGGGTTAGGTGGAGAGACCCAGTACTTC
CDR3aa: CASSLAGLGGETQYF
j_gene: TRBJ2-5
d_gene: NA
v_gene: TRBV27
abundance: once

CDR3nt: TGCGCCAGCAGCGTCGGGACTAGCGGGAGGGGAGATGAGCAGTTCTTC
CDR3aa: CASSVGTSGRGDEQFF
j_gene: TRBJ2-1
d_gene: TRBD2
v_gene: TRBV5-1
abundance: NA

CDR3nt: TGTGCCAGTACCCCCGACAGAGAGAACACTGAAGCTTTCTTT
CDR3aa: CASTPDRENTEAFF
j_gene: TRBJ1-1
d_gene: NA
v_gene: TRBV19
abundance: NA

CDR3nt: TGTGCCAGCAGCCTAAGGGGGGCTCGTTACGAGCAGTACTTC
CDR3aa: CASSLRGARYEQYF
j_gene: TRBJ2-7
d_gene: NA
v_gene: TRBV28
abundance: NA

CDR3nt: TGTGCCAGCAGACTGACCGGGACACGCCTGGGGGAGACCCAGTACTTC
CDR3aa: CASRLTGTRLGETQYF
j_gene: TRBJ2-5
d_gene: NA
v_gene: TRBV11-2
abundance: NA

CDR3nt: TGTGCCAGCAGTTTCGGGAACGGCTATGGCTACACCTTC
CDR3aa: CASSFGNGYGYTF
j_gene: TRBJ1-2
d_gene: NA
v_gene: TRBV7-3
abundance: NA

CDR3nt: TGTGCCAGCAGTGAGGGGACAAACTATGGCTACACCTTC
CDR3aa: CASSEGTNYGYTF
j_gene: TRBJ1-2
d_gene: NA
v_gene: TRBV6-4
abundance: few

CDR3nt: TGTGCCAGCAGCTTAGGTTCCTCGACAGGGGAGGGGACCCAGTACTTC
CDR3aa: CASSLGSSTGEGTQYF
j_gene: TRBJ2-5
d_gene: NA
v_gene: TRBV7-9
abundance: NA

CDR3nt: TGTGCCAGCAGCTCGGGACAGGGGCGGGCTGAAGCTTTCTTT
CDR3aa: CASSSGQGRAEAFF
j_gene: TRBJ1-1
d_gene: TRBD1
v_gene: TRBV11-2
abundance: NA

CDR3nt: TGTGCCAGCTCACCAGGGGGGAATAATGAAAAACTGTTTTTT
CDR3aa: CASSPGGNNEKLFF
j_gene: TRBJ1-4
d_gene: NA
v_gene: TRBV18
abundance: NA

CDR3nt: TGTGCCACCCAAGGACGTAAGAGATCTAGCAATCAGCCCCAGCATTTT
CDR3aa: CATQGRKRSSNQPQHF
j_gene: TRBJ1-5
d_gene: NA
v_gene: TRBV15
abundance: NA

CDR3nt: TGTGCCAGCAGCAAAGGAACTAGCGGGAGTAGGTACAATGAGCAGTTCTTC
CDR3aa: CASSKGTSGSRYNEQFF
j_gene: TRBJ2-1
d_gene: NA
v_gene: TRBV21-1
abundance: NA

CDR3nt: TGTGCCAGCAGCGCTTGGACAGGGGGCACACCCGACTTC
CDR3aa: CASSAWTGGTPDF
j_gene: TRBJ2-5
d_gene: TRBD1
v_gene: TRBV2
abundance: NA

CDR3nt: TGTGCCTGGAGTGGGCCCGCGAGAGATACGCAGTATTTT
CDR3aa: CAWSGPARDTQYF
j_gene: TRBJ2-3
d_gene: NA
v_gene: TRBV30
abundance: NA

CDR3nt: TGTGCCAGTAGTATTAGCGGATCTCCGACCTACGAGCAGTACTTC
CDR3aa: CASSISGSPTYEQYF
j_gene: TRBJ2-7
d_gene: NA
v_gene: TRBV19
abundance: NA

CDR3nt: TGTGCCAGCAGTTACTCGGGGGGCTCCTACGAGCAGTACTTC
CDR3aa: CASSYSGGSYEQYF
j_gene: TRBJ2-7
d_gene: NA
v_gene: TRBV6-5
abundance: NA

CDR3nt: TGTGCCGCAAAAGGTTGGGGAAACTCTGGAAACACCATATATTTT
CDR3aa: CAAKGWGNSGNTIYF
j_gene: TRBJ1-3
d_gene: NA
v_gene: TRBV19
abundance: NA

CDR3nt: TGTGCCTGGAGTGTCCACTACGAGCAGTACTTC
CDR3aa: CAWSVHYEQYF
j_gene: TRBJ2-7
d_gene: NA
v_gene: TRBV30
abundance: few

CDR3nt: TGTGCCAGCAGAGGCAGGGGTGCAACTAATGAAAAACTGTTTTTT
CDR3aa: CASRGRGATNEKLFF
j_gene: TRBJ1-4
d_gene: NA
v_gene: TRBV6-5
abundance: NA

CDR3nt: TGTGCCAGCAGTGAAACGGGAGTCCCCTACAATGAGCAGTTCTTC
CDR3aa: CASSETGVPYNEQFF
j_gene: TRBJ2-1
d_gene: NA
v_gene: TRBV2
abundance: NA

CDR3nt: TGTGCCGCAGATAAGGACAATGAGCAGTTCTTC
CDR3aa: CAADKDNEQFF
j_gene: TRBJ2-1
d_gene: NA
v_gene: TRBV5-4
abundance: NA

CDR3nt: TGTGCCAGTAGTATTGGGGGACGGAACGAGCAGTACTTC
CDR3aa: CASSIGGRNEQYF
j_gene: TRBJ2-7
d_gene: NA
v_gene: TRBV19
abundance: NA

CDR3nt: TGTGCCAGCAGTGAAGTTGGCTACGAGCAGTACTTC
CDR3aa: CASSEVGYEQYF
j_gene: TRBJ2-7
d_gene: NA
v_gene: TRBV6-1
abundance: NA

CDR3nt: TGTGCCACCAGCCGAGGGGGGGACACAAACTCCTACAATGAGCAGTTCTTC
CDR3aa: CATSRGGDTNSYNEQFF
j_gene: TRBJ2-1
d_gene: NA
v_gene: TRBV15
abundance: NA

CDR3nt: TGCGCCATTAGCGGGAGAGCCTACAATGAGCAGTTCTTC
CDR3aa: CAISGRAYNEQFF
j_gene: TRBJ2-1
d_gene: TRBD2
v_gene: TRBV10-2
abundance: NA

CDR3nt: TGTGCCAGCAGTGAAGTTGGGGGAATGGGCAATCAGCCCCAGCATTTT
CDR3aa: CASSEVGGMGNQPQHF
j_gene: TRBJ1-5
d_gene: NA
v_gene: TRBV6-1
abundance: NA

CDR3nt: TGTGCCAGCTCACAGCAGGGACTAGCGGGAGCCAAAAACATTCAGTACTTC
CDR3aa: CASSQQGLAGAKNIQYF
j_gene: TRBJ2-4
d_gene: TRBD2
v_gene: TRBV18
abundance: NA

CDR3nt: TGTGCCAGCAGCCAAGAAAGGGGGGCAGGTTCCTACAATGAGCAGTTCTTC
CDR3aa: CASSQERGAGSYNEQFF
j_gene: TRBJ2-1
d_gene: NA
v_gene: TRBV4-2
abundance: NA

CDR3nt: TGTGCCAGCTCACCCAAGGGACAGGATCTCAATCAGCCCCAGCATTTT
CDR3aa: CASSPKGQDLNQPQHF
j_gene: TRBJ1-5
d_gene: TRBD1
v_gene: TRBV18
abundance: NA

CDR3nt: TGTGCCAGCAGCTCACCGGGACAGGGCGACGAGCAGTACTTC
CDR3aa: CASSSPGQGDEQYF
j_gene: TRBJ2-7
d_gene: TRBD1
v_gene: TRBV7-9
abundance: NA

CDR3nt: TGTGCCAGTAGTGCCGCCAGCGGGAGCAAGTACGAGCAGTACTTC
CDR3aa: CASSAASGSKYEQYF
j_gene: TRBJ2-7
d_gene: TRBD2
v_gene: TRBV19
abundance: NA

CDR3nt: TGTGCCAGCAGTTTAGGCCTTTCGGCTACCAAAAACATTCAGTACTTC
CDR3aa: CASSLGLSATKNIQYF
j_gene: TRBJ2-4
d_gene: NA
v_gene: TRBV28
abundance: NA

CDR3nt: TGCGCCAGCAGCTTGGGGACAGATAGCAATCAGCCCCAGCATTTT
CDR3aa: CASSLGTDSNQPQHF
j_gene: TRBJ1-5
d_gene: NA
v_gene: TRBV5-1
abundance: NA

CDR3nt: TGTGCCAGCAGCCAAGGGGAAAGCAACGCGCAGTATTTT
CDR3aa: CASSQGESNAQYF
j_gene: TRBJ2-3
d_gene: NA
v_gene: TRBV14
abundance: NA

CDR3nt: TGCGCCAGCAGCCAAGATGAGGGCAGGTGGGCCTACAATGAGCAGTTCTTC
CDR3aa: CASSQDEGRWAYNEQFF
j_gene: TRBJ2-1
d_gene: NA
v_gene: TRBV4-1
abundance: NA

CDR3nt: TGTGCCAGCAGCCCCTATGGACAGGCGGTTCTTGCTGGGGAAGCTTTCTTT
CDR3aa: CASSPYGQAVLAGEAFF
j_gene: TRBJ1-1
d_gene: TRBD1
v_gene: TRBV2
abundance: NA

CDR3nt: TGTGCCACCAGCAGAGATAAAGGGATCACAGATACGCAGTATTTT
CDR3aa: CATSRDKGITDTQYF
j_gene: TRBJ2-3
d_gene: NA
v_gene: TRBV15
abundance: many

CDR3nt: TGTGCCAGCAGGGGACAGGGTTATGAAAAACTGTTTTTT
CDR3aa: CASRGQGYEKLFF
j_gene: TRBJ1-4
d_gene: TRBD1
v_gene: TRBV28
abundance: NA

CDR3nt: TGTGCCAGCAGCTCGACAGGGGTGATGAGGCAGCCCCAGCATTTT
CDR3aa: CASSSTGVMRQPQHF
j_gene: TRBJ1-5
d_gene: TRBD1
v_gene: TRBV5-6
abundance: NA

CDR3nt: TGTGCCAGCAGCGTGATTCAGGTCAAAAGCACAGATACGCAGTATTTT
CDR3aa: CASSVIQVKSTDTQYF
j_gene: TRBJ2-3
d_gene: NA
v_gene: TRBV9
abundance: NA

CDR3nt: TGTGCCACCGTACCAGGGGCTAGTAACTCCTACAATGAGCAGTTCTTC
CDR3aa: CATVPGASNSYNEQFF
j_gene: TRBJ2-1
d_gene: NA
v_gene: TRBV27
abundance: NA

CDR3nt: TGTGCCAGCAGTGTAGCGTCCGAAACCGGGGAGCTGTTTTTT
CDR3aa: CASSVASETGELFF
j_gene: TRBJ2-2
d_gene: NA
v_gene: TRBV27
abundance: NA

CDR3nt: TGTGCCAGCAGTGAAGGACTAGCAGGCTACAATGAGCAGTTCTTC
CDR3aa: CASSEGLAGYNEQFF
j_gene: TRBJ2-1
d_gene: TRBD2
v_gene: TRBV25-1
abundance: NA

CDR3nt: TGCGCCAGCAGCACTCGTGACAGAGCCGAGACCCAGTACTTC
CDR3aa: CASSTRDRAETQYF
j_gene: TRBJ2-5
d_gene: NA
v_gene: TRBV4-3
abundance: NA

CDR3nt: TGTGCCAGCAGCATAACCGGGAGATGGACTGAAAAACTGTTTTTT
CDR3aa: CASSITGRWTEKLFF
j_gene: TRBJ1-4
d_gene: NA
v_gene: TRBV28
abundance: NA

CDR3nt: TGTGCCAGCAGCTTAAGACGGGAGTCTTACAATGAGCAGTTCTTC
CDR3aa: CASSLRRESYNEQFF
j_gene: TRBJ2-1
d_gene: NA
v_gene: TRBV11-3
abundance: NA

CDR3nt: TGTGCCAGCAGCCCAACACTTCTCCAAGAGACCCAGTACTTC
CDR3aa: CASSPTLLQETQYF
j_gene: TRBJ2-5
d_gene: NA
v_gene: TRBV7-9
abundance: NA

CDR3nt: TGTGCCAGCAGCTCCCTCCGGGGGAGTTTCGGTAGGGGCTACACCTTC
CDR3aa: CASSSLRGSFGRGYTF
j_gene: TRBJ1-2
d_gene: NA
v_gene: TRBV11-2
abundance: NA